The 11 T cell receptor beta chains given below trace back to one sample, sequenced in a study of blood T cell repertoires in COVID-19. The method was immunoSEQ multiplex PCR; TCRdb's version includes in-frame clones alone and lacks a portion of them. The sample includes about 240,000 clones, 75% to 85% of them seen just once. The sequencing input was peripheral blood. These TCRs come from a woman between 70 and 85 years old with acute or convalescent COVID-19.

V is TRBV4-3 and J is TRBJ1-6; D unresolved. Between the trimmed V and J ends, which lost 0 bases and 9 bases, there was a span of 18 bases. The CDR3 length is 17 residues. Germline CDR1 reads LGHNA; CDR2 reads YSLEER. The CDR3 bases are TGCGCCAGCAGCCAAGACTCTTCCGTAGGGAGAGGTTCACCCCTCCACTTT. Residues: CASSQDSSVGRGSPLHF.

This clone was observed many times. This chain connects TRBV7-9 to TRBJ1-4; TRBD1 matches at 8 bases. Germline V lookup: CDR1 SEHNR, CDR2 FQNEAQ (reference sequence). The CDR3 length is 16 residues. With 4 bases clipped from V and 4 bases from J, the junction kept 8 bases outside the gene matches. CDR3 region: CASSWGQEIYNEKLFF. CDR3 nucleotides: TGTGCCAGCAGCTGGGGACAGGAGATCTATAATGAAAAACTGTTTTTT.

This clone was detected only once. The chain joins TRBV6-5 to TRBJ1-1; 9 bases align to TRBD1. The length of the CDR3 is 15 residues. The V gene's germline CDR1 is MNHEY and CDR2 SVGAGI. V shed 4 bases and J 4 bases; nucleotides not matched to a gene: 7. DNA for the CDR3: TGTGCCAGCAGTTCTCCGGGACAGGGTGGCACTGAAGCTTTCTTT. This codes for CASSSPGQGGTEAFF.

V usage is TRBV2 and J usage is TRBJ2-2; D may be TRBD1 (6 bases). Trimming cost V 5 bases and J 0 bases, with 19 bases left between them. Germline CDR1 SNHLY, CDR2 FYNNEI. This CDR3 has 18 residues. CDR3 protein: CASSKGTWRIANTGELFF. The DNA for the CDR3 is TGTGCCAGCAGTAAGGGGACATGGAGGATTGCGAACACCGGGGAGCTGTTTTTT.

The chain combines TRBV4-3 with TRBJ2-2; 14 bases are shared with TRBD2. The V segment lost 4 bases and the J segment 0 bases; nucleotides outside the gene matches: 4. The CDR3 totals 18 residues. CDR1 is LGHNA and CDR2 is YSLEER in the germline V gene. The CDR3 coding sequence is TGCGCCAGCAGCCGAGGACTAGCGGGGGGTCCGAACACCGGGGAGCTGTTTTTT. Translated, it gives CASSRGLAGGPNTGELFF.

V is TRBV18 and J is TRBJ1-1; TRBD1 matches 7 bases. The CDR3 length is 13 residues. CDR1 and CDR2 from the germline V gene are KGHSH and LQKENI. V shed 3 bases and J 4 bases; nucleotides not matched to a gene: 2. CDR3 region: CASSPKGATEAFF. The CDR3 bases are TGTGCCAGCTCACCGAAGGGGGCCACTGAAGCTTTCTTT.

V and J are TRBV5-5 and TRBJ1-1; 8 bases are shared with TRBD1. The CDR3 consists of 19 residues. V shed 2 bases, J shed 4 bases, and the junction held 19 bases outside the gene matches. Germline assignment: CDR1 SGHKS and CDR2 YYEKEE (reference sequence). Written as DNA, the CDR3 is TGTGCCAGCAGCTTCCCGACACCCCGCAGGGGGCTATTGGCCACTGAAGCTTTCTTT. Its translation: CASSFPTPRRGLLATEAFF.

J is TRBJ2-7 and V is TRBV3-1 (or the pseudogene TRBV3-2); 9 bases map to TRBD2. The germline gives CDR1 LGHDT, CDR2 YNNKEL (reference sequence). The CDR3 spans 14 residues. The trim removed 4 bases at V and 1 base at J, leaving 2 bases unmatched. CDR3 loop: CASSLAGVSYEQYF. The DNA for the CDR3 is TGTGCCAGCAGCCTAGCGGGGGTGTCCTACGAGCAGTACTTC.

V and J are TRBV3-1 (or the pseudogene TRBV3-2) and TRBJ1-6; D may be TRBD1 (5 bases). The CDR3 is made up of 15 amino acids. CDR1 is LGHDT, CDR2 YNNKEL, per germline (reference sequence). Trimming left V 2 bases short and J 5 bases short, with 10 bases between. Written as DNA, the CDR3 is TGTGCCAGCAGCCAAAGCGACAGCAATAATTCACCCCTCCACTTT. It encodes CASSQSDSNNSPLHF.

The chain is built from TRBV3-1 (or the pseudogene TRBV3-2) and TRBJ1-6, with 9 positions matching TRBD1. CDR1 LGHDT and CDR2 YNNKEL come from the germline V gene (reference sequence). The CDR3 length is 15 residues. The J segment lost 7 bases and the V segment lost 4 bases, leaving 5 bases of the junction unmatched. Here the CDR3 DNA reads TGTGCCAGCAGCCTGTTGGGACAGGGAAATTCACCCCTCCACTTT. Encoded protein: CASSLLGQGNSPLHF.

The chain links TRBV9 to TRBJ1-1; weak D call: TRBD1 (6 bases). This CDR3 region has 16 residues. Germline-derived CDR1 and CDR2 are SGDLS and YYNGEE. The V and J ends lost 0 bases and 2 bases respectively, with 14 bases between them. The chain's CDR3 is CASSVEAGVENTEAFF. The DNA of the CDR3 is TGTGCCAGCAGCGTAGAAGCAGGGGTTGAAAACACTGAAGCTTTCTTT. Variable domain in full (rest from reference TRBV9 and TRBJ1-1): DSGVTQTPKHLITATGQRVTLRCSPRSGDLSVYWYQQSLDQGLQFLIQYYNGEERAKGNILERFSAQQFPDLHSELNLSSLELGDSALYFCASSVEAGVENTEAFFGQGTRLTVV.